The sequence of this T cell receptor beta chain was determined in a study of radiotherapy plus CTLA-4 blockade in lung cancer. As for the study in general: Objective responses were observed in 15% to 20% of patients, and disease control was achieved by approximately 34%. Findings and limits, study-wide: Early blood T cell clone changes and increased post-radiation serum interferon-beta were reportedly the strongest response predictors. Peripheral blood showed expansion of tumor-derived TCR clones after radiotherapy and ipilimumab.

CTLA-4 blockade with ipilimumab, together with focal radiation, was given to patients with chemo-refractory metastatic non-small-cell lung cancer. Regarding this clone: Its antigen is unidentified.

The ends lost 6 bases at V and 3 bases at J; junction bases unmatched: 13. Germline CDR1 is SGHTA and CDR2 is FQGNSA. The CDR3 loop spans 17 amino acids. Using immunoSEQ multiplex PCR, the repertoire was profiled, and TCRdb retains in-frame clones only, with some absent. The sample contains about 50,000 clones, just under 85% of which appear only once. The material was peripheral blood, obtained from a patient treated with radiotherapy plus ipilimumab. V usage is TRBV7-2 and J usage is TRBJ2-3; 9 bases are a match to TRBD2. This receptor was obtained from a human donor with non-small cell lung cancer whose response to radiotherapy plus ipilimumab could not be evaluated. The CDR3 sequence is CASSDLTSGHLTDTQYF. The CDR3 DNA reads TGTGCCAGCAGTGACCTGACTAGCGGCCACCTTACAGATACGCAGTATTTT.